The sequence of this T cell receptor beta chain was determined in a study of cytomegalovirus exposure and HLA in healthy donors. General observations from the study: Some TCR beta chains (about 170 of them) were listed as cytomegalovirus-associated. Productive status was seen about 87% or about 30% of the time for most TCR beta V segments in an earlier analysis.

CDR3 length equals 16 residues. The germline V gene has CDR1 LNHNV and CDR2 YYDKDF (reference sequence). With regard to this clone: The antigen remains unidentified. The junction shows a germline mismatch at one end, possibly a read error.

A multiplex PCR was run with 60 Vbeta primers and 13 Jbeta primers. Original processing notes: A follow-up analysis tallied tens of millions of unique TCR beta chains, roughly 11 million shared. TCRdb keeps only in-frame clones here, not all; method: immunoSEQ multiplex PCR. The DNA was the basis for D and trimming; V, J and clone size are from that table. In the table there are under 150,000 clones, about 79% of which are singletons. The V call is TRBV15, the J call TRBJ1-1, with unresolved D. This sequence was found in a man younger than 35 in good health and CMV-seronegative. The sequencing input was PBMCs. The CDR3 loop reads CATSRDHLRENTEAFF. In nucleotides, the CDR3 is TGTGCCACCAGCAGAGATCACCTTAGGGAGAACACTGAAGCCTTCTTT.